One sample yielded the 17 T cell receptor beta chains listed below, sequenced in a study of blood T cell repertoires in COVID-19. Here immunoSEQ multiplex PCR was the method, and the copy in TCRdb shows in-frame clones only, minus some. Of 120,000 to 150,000 clones listed, 70% to 90% are singletons. Sequencing input: peripheral blood. The source is a woman between 40 and 50 years old with active or convalescent COVID-19.

The chain employs TRBV4-3 and TRBJ2-5; TRBD2 aligns across 8 bases. Trimming at V came to 5 bases and at J to 4 bases, leaving 12 bases not matched to a gene. Germline V lookup: CDR1 LGHNA, CDR2 YSLEER. This CDR3 is built from 16 residues. The CDR3 spells CASSVLPGLDGETQYF. The CDR3 DNA sequence: TGCGCCAGCAGCGTACTACCGGGACTAGATGGAGAGACCCAGTACTTC.

This rearrangement joins TRBV19 to TRBJ1-1; the D gene is possibly TRBD1 (6 bases). The V and J ends lost 4 bases and 1 base respectively, with 10 bases between them. There are 14 residues in the CDR3. CDR1 LNHDA and CDR2 SQIVND come from the germline V gene (reference sequence). Written as DNA, the CDR3 is TGTGCCAGTAGTACACAGGGCCCGAACACTGAAGCTTTCTTT. It encodes CASSTQGPNTEAFF.

The V and J genes are TRBV7-2 and TRBJ2-4; TRBD1 might be the D (6 bases). The CDR3 has 19 amino acids. Germline values: CDR1 SGHTA, CDR2 FQGNSA. Trimming removed 1 base from V and 5 bases from J, with 24 bases in between. CDR3 sequence reads: CASSLGDTAVLLRENIQYF. CDR3 DNA: TGTGCCAGCAGCTTAGGGGACACCGCGGTCCTACTCAGGGAAAACATTCAGTACTTC.

The rearrangement links TRBV5-4 to TRBJ2-7, with 10 bases identical to TRBD1. Germline V gene lookup returns CDR1 SGHNT and CDR2 YYREEE (reference sequence). The junction had 5 bases not matched to a gene; V was cut back by 4 bases and J by 1 base. The CDR3 is 15 residues long. CDR3: CASSAGTGVSYEQYF. CDR3 nucleotide sequence: TGTGCCAGCAGCGCCGGGACAGGGGTATCCTACGAGCAGTACTTC. Based on the CDR3 plus reference TRBV5-4 and TRBJ2-7, the full variable domain is ETGVTQSPTHLIKTRGQQVTLRCSSQSGHNTVSWYQQALGQGPQFIFQYYREEENGRGNFPPRFSGLQFPNYSSELNVNALELDDSALYLCASSAGTGVSYEQYFGPGTRLTVT.

This clone has only one observation. This chain links TRBV10-2 with TRBJ1-1, with 8 bases aligning to TRBD1. The V gene's germline CDR1 is WSHSY and CDR2 SAAADI. Trimming removed 1 base from V and 0 bases from J; junction bases left unmatched: 7. CDR3 size: 17 residues. CDR3 protein: CASSEWGTGTMNTEAFF. DNA of the CDR3: TGCGCCAGCAGTGAGTGGGGGACAGGTACCATGAACACTGAAGCTTTCTTT.

V usage is TRBV5-1 and J usage is TRBJ1-2, with TRBD1 identical over 7 bases. The J segment lost 3 bases and the V segment lost 2 bases, leaving 7 bases of the junction unmatched. Germline V gene sequence: CDR1 SGHRS, CDR2 YFSETQ. The CDR3 length is 15 residues. The CDR3 here is CASSLTDREHYGYTF. The CDR3, as DNA: TGCGCCAGCAGCTTAACCGACAGGGAGCACTATGGCTACACCTTC.

This chain joins TRBV2 and TRBJ1-2, with TRBD1 as a possible D gene (6 bases). CDR1 SNHLY and CDR2 FYNNEI come from the germline V gene. There are 13 residues in the CDR3. The V and J ends lost 7 bases and 2 bases respectively, with 11 bases between them. The CDR3 nucleotides are TGTGCCAGCACCAGGACAGACAACTATGGCTACACCTTC. Protein product: CASTRTDNYGYTF.

There are a few counts of this clone. The chain uses TRBV28 and TRBJ1-5, with D possibly TRBD1 on 5 matching bases. Germline CDR1 and CDR2: MDHEN and SYDVKM. V was shortened by 4 bases and J by 10 bases, with 23 bases between the two germline ends. The CDR3 totals 16 residues. The CDR3 sequence is CASSSHGGGPSSPQHF. CDR3 bases: TGTGCCAGCAGTTCACACGGGGGGGGACCCTCGTCTCCCCAGCATTTT.

This clone was picked up a small number of times. The chain has TRBV15 and TRBJ1-3; D gene unclear. The CDR3 runs to 15 residues. The V end lost 0 bases, the J end lost 3 bases, and 9 bases lay between the germline ends. Germline V lookup: CDR1 LNHNV, CDR2 YYDKDF (reference sequence). This chain's CDR3 is CATSRDSGGGNTIYF. The CDR3 DNA follows: TGTGCCACCAGCAGAGATTCGGGAGGTGGAAACACCATATATTTT.

This clone has only one observation. Other DNA sequences in the sample encode the same CDR3. The chain couples TRBV18 to TRBJ1-1; TRBD1 matches at 9 bases. Germline assignment: CDR1 KGHSH and CDR2 LQKENI. Trimming removed 3 bases from V and 8 bases from J; junction bases left unmatched: 4. The CDR3 is 13 amino acids. The CDR3 bases are TGTGCCAGCTCACCTGGACAGGGGACGGAAGCTTTCTTT. Translated: CASSPGQGTEAFF.

This clone has a handful of counts. In DNA form, the CDR3 reads TGTGCCAGCAGCGTGGACAGGGGACCATGGGCCCAGCATTTT. It is translated as CASSVDRGPWAQHF. The chain has TRBV2 and TRBJ1-5, with 9 positions matching TRBD1. This CDR3 has 14 residues. V lost 6 bases and J lost 11; bases outside the gene matches: 11. Per germline, CDR1 SNHLY and CDR2 FYNNEI. Together with reference TRBV2 and TRBJ1-5, the CDR3 gives the full variable domain: EPEVTQTPSHQVTQMGQEVILRCVPISNHLYFYWYRQILGQKVEFLVSFYNNEISEKSEIFDDQFSVERPDGSNFTLKIRSTKLEDSAMYFCASSVDRGPWAQHFGDGTRLSIL.

The V call is TRBV30, the J call TRBJ2-7; D gene uncertain. CDR3 length: 11 amino acids. CDR1 and CDR2 (germline): GTSNPN, SVGIG (reference sequence). V was shortened by 3 bases and J by 4 bases, with 7 bases between the two germline ends. Written as DNA, the CDR3 is TGTGCCTGGAGCTCCAGTTACGAGCAGTACTTC. Translated: CAWSSSYEQYF.

This rearrangement joins TRBV7-9 to TRBJ1-1, with a weak D call TRBD1 (6 bases). Trimming cost V 5 bases and J 1 base, with 17 bases left between them. CDR3 length equals 16 residues. The germline V gene has CDR1 SEHNR and CDR2 FQNEAQ (reference sequence). The CDR3 DNA follows: TGTGCCAGCAGCCCGCCGACAGGAAGAGCGAACACTGAAGCTTTCTTT. It is translated as CASSPPTGRANTEAFF.

This clone was counted once. V gene TRBV7-8 combines with J gene TRBJ2-3; D is possibly TRBD2 (5 bases). CDR1 and CDR2 from the germline V gene are SGHVS and FQNEAQ. CDR3 length: 15 amino acids. Trimming left V 3 bases short and J 4 bases short, with 14 bases between. The CDR3 sequence: CASSFAERPPDTQYF. In DNA form, the CDR3 reads TGTGCCAGCAGCTTCGCGGAGCGGCCCCCAGATACGCAGTATTTT.

J is TRBJ2-6 and V is TRBV28; D may be TRBD2 (6 bases). Between the trimmed V and J ends, which lost 4 bases and 4 bases, there was a span of 17 bases. Germline V CDR1 and CDR2: MDHEN, SYDVKM. This CDR3 has 17 residues. In DNA, the CDR3 is TGTGCCAGCAGTTATTTAGGACTAATAGGCGGGGCCAACGTCCTGACTTTC. It encodes CASSYLGLIGGANVLTF. The variable domain in full, with the rest retrieved from reference TRBV28 and TRBJ2-6, is DVKVTQSSRYLVKRTGEKVFLECVQDMDHENMFWYRQDPGLGLRLIYFSYDVKMKEKGDIPEGYSVSREKKERFSLILESASTNQTSMYLCASSYLGLIGGANVLTFGAGSRLTVL.

The V and J genes are TRBV5-4 and TRBJ1-3; D unclear. The CDR3 runs to 13 residues. CDR1 is SGHNT and CDR2 is YYREEE in the germline V gene (reference sequence). V gave up 4 bases and J gave up 4 bases, with 9 bases separating them. This CDR3 reads CASSPRVGNTIYF. Here the CDR3 DNA reads TGTGCCAGCAGCCCCCGGGTCGGAAACACCATATATTTT.

V usage is TRBV19 and J usage is TRBJ2-3; 9 nucleotides align to TRBD2. Unmatched junction bases numbered 8, after V lost 9 bases and J lost 1 base. CDR3 size: 15 residues. Germline loops: CDR1 LNHDA, CDR2 SQIVND (reference sequence). The CDR3 bases are TGTGCCAGCAGGCGACTAGCGGCGGGCACAGATACGCAGTATTTT. Protein product: CASRRLAAGTDTQYF. Looking up the rest from reference TRBV19 and TRBJ2-3 gives the full variable domain: DGGITQSPKYLFRKEGQNVTLSCEQNLNHDAMYWYRQDPGQGLRLIYYSQIVNDFQKGDIAEGYSVSREKKESFPLTVTSAQKNPTAFYLCASRRLAAGTDTQYFGPGTRLTVL.